The 12 T cell receptor beta chains in this list originate from one sample, sequenced in a study of blood T cell repertoires in COVID-19. Here immunoSEQ multiplex PCR was the method, and the copy in TCRdb shows in-frame clones only, minus some. The repertoire consists of 55,000 to 65,000 clones, with 80% to 90% occurring once and the leading ten covering approximately 8.8%. What was sequenced was peripheral blood. The source is a human donor with active COVID-19. The donor label of this sample is uncertain.

This chain links TRBV12-3 or TRBV12-4 with TRBJ2-5; D gene uncertain. Trimming cost V 8 bases and J 4 bases, with 11 bases left between them. The CDR3 is 12 residues long. The CDR3 bases are TGTGCCAGCGGCCGCCCCCGAGAGACCCAGTACTTC. Amino acid sequence: CASGRPRETQYF.

V and J are TRBV27 and TRBJ1-2; 7 bases map to TRBD1. CDR3 size: 13 residues. V gave up 6 bases and J gave up 5 bases; unmatched junction bases: 6. The germline V gene has CDR1 MNHEY and CDR2 SMNVEV (reference sequence). DNA of the CDR3: TGTGCCAGCAGCCTCAGACAGGGTTATGGCTACACCTTC. Protein sequence: CASSLRQGYGYTF.

The rearrangement uses TRBV18 and TRBJ1-2; D is perhaps TRBD1 (6 bases). The ends were cut back, 3 bases at V and 0 bases at J, with 8 bases in the middle. This CDR3 is built from 14 residues. From germline, CDR1 is KGHSH and CDR2 LQKENI. The CDR3 reads CASSPTGANYGYTF. The DNA for the CDR3 is TGTGCCAGCTCACCGACAGGAGCTAACTATGGCTACACCTTC.

The genes are TRBV28 and TRBJ1-5; 10 bases align to TRBD1. The CDR3 runs to 14 residues. J gave up 6 bases and V 3 bases, and 2 bases lay outside the gene matches. Germline values: CDR1 MDHEN, CDR2 SYDVKM. CDR3 coding DNA: TGTGCCAGCAGTTTGGGACAGGGGTCTCAGCCCCAGCATTTT. It is translated as CASSLGQGSQPQHF.

V is TRBV18 and J is TRBJ2-7; TRBD1 matches 9 bases. Losses at the gene ends were 3 bases for V and 4 bases for J; bases not matched to a gene: 4. CDR1 KGHSH and CDR2 LQKENI come from the germline V gene. The CDR3 runs 14 residues. The CDR3 loop is CASSPRDRVYEQYF. In nucleotides, the CDR3 is TGTGCCAGCTCACCCCGGGACAGGGTTTACGAGCAGTACTTC.

The chain is built from TRBV6-6 and TRBJ2-7; 10 bases are a match to TRBD1. The junction had 20 bases not matched to a gene; V was cut back by 5 bases and J by 4 bases. The CDR3 consists of 19 residues. Germline V gene lookup returns CDR1 MNHNY and CDR2 SVGAGI (reference sequence). CDR3 sequence: CASSPRLDRGNPKPYEQYF. Here the CDR3 DNA reads TGTGCCAGCAGTCCCCGTTTGGACAGGGGGAATCCCAAGCCATACGAGCAGTACTTC.

V and J are TRBV29-1 and TRBJ2-2; TRBD2 is a possible D gene (5 bases). Germline V gene sequence: CDR1 SQVTM, CDR2 ANQGSEA. CDR3 length equals 11 residues. V shed 6 bases and J shed 4 bases, with 6 bases lying between them. CDR3 residues: CSVGSTGELFF. For the CDR3, the DNA is TGCAGCGTAGGGAGCACCGGGGAGCTGTTTTTT.

The chain is built from TRBV2 and TRBJ1-1; D gene ambiguous. The CDR3 sequence is 11 residues long. Trimming left V 4 bases short and J 5 bases short, with 5 bases between. Germline V CDR1 and CDR2: SNHLY, FYNNEI. The DNA for the CDR3 is TGTGCCAGCAGTGCGGGTACTGAAGCTTTCTTT. Protein: CASSAGTEAFF.

In this sample, this clone turned up once. V is TRBV19 and J is TRBJ1-1; the D is unclear. The CDR3 totals 11 residues. V was cut by 8 bases and J by 5 bases, with 9 bases left in between. The germline V gene encodes CDR1 LNHDA and CDR2 SQIVND (reference sequence). CDR3 loop: CASVRGTEAFF. The CDR3 bases are TGTGCCAGTGTCCGGGGTACTGAAGCTTTCTTT.

CDR3 nucleotide sequence: TGTGCCATCAGTTCAACCACAGGGGGCGACTATGGCTACACCTTC. Its translation is CAISSTTGGDYGYTF. The V call is TRBV10-3, the J call TRBJ1-2; 9 bases fit TRBD1. J was trimmed by 3 bases and V by 5 bases; bases with no gene match: 7. Germline loops: CDR1 ENHRY, CDR2 SYGVKD. This CDR3 is 15 amino acids long.

The rearrangement links TRBV9 to TRBJ2-7; possibly TRBD2 for D (5 bases). V was shortened by 3 bases and J by 7 bases, with 11 bases between the two germline ends. Germline V lookup: CDR1 SGDLS, CDR2 YYNGEE. The CDR3 has 12 residues. CDR3 protein: CASSARTGEQYF. CDR3 in DNA: TGTGCCAGCAGCGCCCGGACTGGAGAGCAGTACTTC.

This rearrangement joins TRBV27 to TRBJ2-1, with a weak D call TRBD2 (9 bases). The CDR3 sequence is 18 residues long. Looked up from germline, CDR1 is MNHEY and CDR2 is SMNVEV (reference sequence). Trimming took off 6 bases at V and 6 bases at J, with 27 bases between the two ends. The CDR3 DNA sequence: TGTGCCAGCAGCAGGGGGCAGGTAGCGGGAGTTGTAGGCAATGAGCAGTTCTTC. Translating it yields CASSRGQVAGVVGNEQFF.